The 28 T cell receptor beta chains below come from one sample, sequenced in a study of beta chain features in type 1 diabetes. Findings of the study overall: A moderate, significant TCRB CDR3 shortening appeared in type 1 diabetes across four CD4+ subsets.

Their target antigens are unknown. The authors reverse transcribed all of the isolated RNA, so sequencing captured expressed TCRB transcripts. Profiling relied on immunoSEQ multiplex PCR, and the TCRdb table lists in-frame clones only, not all of them. Among under 400,000 clones, roughly 12% were seen once, and the ten largest hold roughly 0.0097%. The specimen was naive CD4+ T cells from blood. The receptors originated from a woman aged 18-29 years with type 1 diabetes.

The rearrangement links TRBV7-8 to TRBJ1-1; maybe TRBD1 (5 bases). Looked up from germline, CDR1 is SGHVS and CDR2 is FQNEAQ. V was pared by 1 base and J by 4 bases, with 13 bases between. CDR3 size: 15 residues. In nucleotides, the CDR3 is TGTGCCAGCAGCTTAGTCGTGGGCGGGGGCACTGAAGCTTTCTTT. Residues: CASSLVVGGGTEAFF.

This clone was seen a handful of times. The chain is built from TRBV7-9 and TRBJ1-2; maybe TRBD1 (6 bases). CDR3 length equals 14 residues. Germline V CDR1 and CDR2: SEHNR, FQNEAQ (reference sequence). V lost 2 bases and J lost 2, with 9 bases in between. CDR3 sequence: CASSLKDSNYGYTF. DNA of the CDR3: TGTGCCAGCAGCTTAAAGGACAGCAACTATGGCTACACCTTC.

This chain joins TRBV4-2 and TRBJ2-3; 9 nucleotides align to TRBD1. V lost 7 bases and J lost 2; bases outside the gene matches: 4. Germline assignment: CDR1 LGHNA and CDR2 YNFKEQ. The CDR3 extends over 14 amino acids. The CDR3 nucleotides are TGTGCCAGCAACGGACAGGGGTTCACAGATACGCAGTATTTT. Encoded protein: CASNGQGFTDTQYF.

This clone was seen a handful of times. V usage is TRBV4-3 and J usage is TRBJ1-2; maybe TRBD1 (5 bases). Trimming left V 2 bases short and J 4 bases short, with 14 bases between. CDR3 length equals 15 residues. From germline, CDR1 is LGHNA and CDR2 YSLEER. CDR3 nucleotides: TGCGCCAGCAGCCAATCCCAGCAGGGCGTCTATGGCTACACCTTC. This translates into CASSQSQQGVYGYTF.

This chain connects TRBV2 to TRBJ2-7; TRBD1 agrees at 7 bases. Germline CDR1 SNHLY, CDR2 FYNNEI. This CDR3 is 15 amino acids long. The trim removed 6 bases at V and 0 bases at J, leaving 8 bases unmatched. CDR3 DNA sequence: TGTGCCAGCAGGGTACAGGGGCAGCTCTCCTACGAGCAGTACTTC. Translated: CASRVQGQLSYEQYF.

The chain is built from TRBV5-6 and TRBJ2-7; weak D call: TRBD1 (6 bases). This CDR3 is 15 amino acids long. The V gene lost 0 bases and the J gene lost 2 bases, with 12 bases spanning the gap. Germline CDR1 is SGHDT and CDR2 is YYEEEE. CDR3 nucleotides: TGTGCCAGCAGCTTGGGGGTACAGGGTCCCTACGAGCAGTACTTC. It encodes CASSLGVQGPYEQYF.

The rearrangement links TRBV28 to TRBJ2-3; 8 bases agree with TRBD2. Germline V gene lookup returns CDR1 MDHEN and CDR2 SYDVKM. CDR3 length: 14 residues. The ends lost 6 bases at V and 1 base at J; junction bases unmatched: 3. The CDR3 loop reads CASRVSGGTDTQYF. In DNA form, the CDR3 reads TGTGCCAGCAGGGTTAGCGGGGGCACAGATACGCAGTATTTT.

The J gene is TRBJ2-2, the V gene TRBV4-3, with no clear D. The ends were cut back, 0 bases at V and 10 bases at J, with 12 bases in the middle. Germline CDR1 reads LGHNA; CDR2 reads YSLEER. This CDR3 has 14 amino acids. CDR3 sequence reads: CASSQDPAQEELFF. As DNA, the CDR3 is TGCGCCAGCAGCCAAGATCCCGCCCAGGAGGAGCTGTTTTTT.

The CDR3 DNA is TGTGCCAGCAGTCAGATCGGGGGGCGCAGCTATGGCTACACCTTC. Translated, it gives CASSQIGGRSYGYTF. The rearrangement joins TRBV6-6 to TRBJ1-2; tentatively, D is TRBD1 (6 bases). Germline CDR1 and CDR2: MNHNY and SVGAGI (reference sequence). With 5 bases removed from V and 4 bases from J, the gap between germline ends came to 17 bases. This CDR3 contains 15 residues.

This sequence joins TRBV6-5 and TRBJ2-7, with 11 bases that match TRBD1. J was trimmed by 5 bases and V by 2 bases; bases with no gene match: 2. The germline CDR1 and CDR2 sequences are MNHEY and SVGAGI. This CDR3 region has 14 residues. CDR3 sequence: CASSYGDRGNEQYF. In DNA form, the CDR3 reads TGTGCCAGCAGTTACGGGGACAGGGGGAACGAGCAGTACTTC.

The V call is TRBV6-6, the J call TRBJ2-5, with 8 bases fitting TRBD2. CDR3 length: 15 residues. Germline CDR1 is MNHNY and CDR2 is SVGAGI (reference sequence). Trimming removed 0 bases from V and 5 bases from J; junction bases left unmatched: 5. The CDR3 spells CASSYSGGAKETQYF. The DNA of the CDR3 is TGTGCCAGCAGTTACTCCGGGGGGGCTAAGGAGACCCAGTACTTC.

This clone was seen a few times. The V and J genes are TRBV19 and TRBJ2-1; a weak D match, TRBD2 (7 bases). The CDR3 loop spans 14 amino acids. Germline-derived CDR1 and CDR2 are LNHDA and SQIVND (reference sequence). V shed 7 bases and J shed 9 bases, with 19 bases lying between them. The CDR3 bases are TGTGCCAGTAATAAGGGGGGGGCCAACGGTGAGCAGTTCTTC. Protein sequence: CASNKGGANGEQFF.

The CDR3 loop is CASSQETGADQPQHF. CDR3 bases: TGTGCCAGCAGCCAAGAAACAGGGGCAGATCAGCCCCAGCATTTT. V usage is TRBV14 and J usage is TRBJ1-5; 7 nucleotides match TRBD1. Germline V gives CDR1 SGHDN, CDR2 FVKESK. The CDR3 is 15 amino acids. J lost 5 bases, V lost 0 bases, and 4 bases had no gene match.

This clone was seen a few times. The chain joins TRBV11-2 to TRBJ2-2; 10 positions agree with TRBD1. V lost 5 bases, J lost 5 bases, and 8 bases stayed unmatched. The germline V gene encodes CDR1 SGHAT and CDR2 FQNNGV. This CDR3 contains 16 residues. DNA for the CDR3: TGTGCCAGCAGCCACCAAAGACAGGGGGCAACCGGGGAGCTGTTTTTT. It translates to CASSHQRQGATGELFF.

This clone was observed a few times. V gene TRBV28 combines with J gene TRBJ1-5; tentative D call: TRBD1 (6 bases). V shed 4 bases and J shed 2 bases, with 18 bases lying between them. The CDR3 runs 17 residues. CDR1 and CDR2 (germline): MDHEN, SYDVKM. Here the CDR3 reads CASSSVVGARGNQPQHF. Written as DNA, the CDR3 is TGTGCCAGCAGTTCGGTCGTGGGGGCGAGGGGCAATCAGCCCCAGCATTTT.

The gene calls are TRBV5-1 and TRBJ2-5; a weak D match, TRBD2 (6 bases). The CDR3 runs 13 residues. From germline, CDR1 is SGHRS and CDR2 YFSETQ. V was shortened by 4 bases and J by 5 bases, with 12 bases between the two germline ends. CDR3 residues: CASSATSTETQYF. CDR3 nucleotides: TGCGCCAGCAGCGCCACTAGCACGGAGACCCAGTACTTC.

In this sample, this clone turned up a few times. The sample contains more than one DNA sequence encoding this CDR3. V and J are TRBV28 and TRBJ1-2; D remains ambiguous. The CDR3 spans 12 residues. Per germline, CDR1 MDHEN and CDR2 SYDVKM. V was clipped by 2 bases and J by 3 bases, with 4 bases between them. The CDR3 sequence: CASSLTDYGYTF. CDR3 nucleotides: TGTGCCAGCAGTTTAACAGACTATGGCTACACCTTC.

This clone was observed a handful of times. The chain recombines TRBV7-9 with TRBJ1-4; 7 bases are shared with TRBD1. This CDR3 contains 16 residues. The germline gives CDR1 SEHNR, CDR2 FQNEAQ (reference sequence). J lost 7 bases, V lost 2 bases, and 10 bases had no gene match. CDR3 in DNA: TGTGCCAGCAGCTTATGGACAGGCCGGTTAGGTGAAAAACTGTTTTTT. Encoded protein: CASSLWTGRLGEKLFF.

This clone has only a few counts. The chain uses TRBV5-1 and TRBJ1-1; the match to TRBD1 covers 7 bases. Germline trimming cut 4 bases from V and 5 bases from J; bases unmatched to any gene: 11. The CDR3 runs to 15 residues. Germline V gene lookup returns CDR1 SGHRS and CDR2 YFSETQ. CDR3 region: CASSRWTGHQTEAFF. The CDR3 bases are TGCGCCAGCAGCCGGTGGACAGGCCACCAAACTGAAGCTTTCTTT.

This clone turned up a few times. This chain links TRBV6-6 with TRBJ2-5; D perhaps matches TRBD2 (6 bases). The germline V gene has CDR1 MNHNY and CDR2 SVGAGI (reference sequence). The V gene lost 5 bases and the J gene lost 1 base, with 14 bases spanning the gap. The CDR3 loop spans 15 amino acids. The CDR3 DNA follows: TGTGCCAGCAGTGGGGACTTTGTCCGCCAAGAGACCCAGTACTTC. Residues: CASSGDFVRQETQYF.

The V gene is TRBV5-1, the J gene TRBJ2-1, with 10 bases lining up with TRBD1. V lost 4 bases and J lost 7; bases outside the gene matches: 14. CDR3 length equals 17 residues. Germline V gene sequence: CDR1 SGHRS, CDR2 YFSETQ. The CDR3 loop is CASSLPGGGTGVNEQFF. The CDR3 DNA sequence: TGCGCCAGCAGCCTACCTGGAGGGGGGACAGGGGTAAATGAGCAGTTCTTC.

This clone was recorded a few times. V usage is TRBV5-4 and J usage is TRBJ1-1; TRBD1 matches 7 bases. Germline V gives CDR1 SGHNT, CDR2 YYREEE (reference sequence). The CDR3 is made up of 15 amino acids. Losses at the gene ends were 4 bases for V and 4 bases for J; bases not matched to a gene: 10. The CDR3 sequence: CASSGGTERGTEAFF. As DNA, the CDR3 is TGTGCCAGCAGCGGAGGGACAGAAAGGGGCACTGAAGCTTTCTTT.

This clone has only a few counts. The chain links TRBV19 to TRBJ2-7; TRBD1 might be the D (7 bases). The CDR3 extends over 13 amino acids. From germline, CDR1 is LNHDA and CDR2 SQIVND (reference sequence). Trimming removed 4 bases from V and 4 bases from J, with 11 bases in between. The CDR3, as DNA: TGTGCCAGTAGTAGCGGGACAGTTTACGAGCAGTACTTC. As protein: CASSSGTVYEQYF.

Of note for this clone: Within the sample, other DNA sequences also encode this same CDR3. The V call is TRBV4-1, the J call TRBJ1-6; 8 bases are shared with TRBD1. This CDR3 contains 15 residues. Germline V CDR1 and CDR2: MGHRA, YSYEKL. With 0 bases clipped from V and 10 bases from J, the junction kept 5 bases outside the gene matches. The CDR3 sequence: CASSQEGQARSPLHF. CDR3 sequence (DNA): TGCGCCAGCAGCCAAGAGGGACAGGCAAGGTCACCCCTCCACTTT.

V is TRBV18 and J is TRBJ1-5, with a possible D match to TRBD1 (6 bases). Per the germline V gene, CDR1 is KGHSH and CDR2 is LQKENI. The CDR3 runs to 16 residues. Trimming took 2 bases from V and 3 from J, leaving 14 bases between them. The CDR3 coding sequence is TGTGCCAGCTCACCATCGTCCCAGGGGCACAATCAGCCCCAGCATTTT. Its protein is CASSPSSQGHNQPQHF.

This clone was counted between two and nine times. The CDR3 nucleotides read TGTGCCAGCAGTCTCCGAAGACAGGCCGGTGAAGGCACCTTC. Translation gives CASSLRRQAGEGTF. The J gene is TRBJ1-2, the V gene TRBV6-5, with a tentative D call TRBD1 (6 bases). The germline CDR1 and CDR2 sequences are MNHEY and SVGAGI. The CDR3 totals 14 residues. V dropped 5 bases and J dropped 13 bases, with 23 bases sitting between them.

In this sample, this clone turned up a few times. The gene calls are TRBV5-4 and TRBJ1-6; a possible D gene is TRBD1 (6 bases). Germline-derived CDR1 and CDR2 are SGHNT and YYREEE (reference sequence). The CDR3 is 14 amino acids. The germline V and J ends were trimmed by 2 bases and 7 bases, with 10 bases remaining between them. CDR3 nucleotide sequence: TGTGCCAGCAGCTTACAGGGAGCAAATTCACCCCTCCACTTT. This encodes CASSLQGANSPLHF. The variable domain in full, with the rest retrieved from reference TRBV5-4 and TRBJ1-6, is ETGVTQSPTHLIKTRGQQVTLRCSSQSGHNTVSWYQQALGQGPQFIFQYYREEENGRGNFPPRFSGLQFPNYSSELNVNALELDDSALYLCASSLQGANSPLHFGNGTRLTVT.

This clone was observed a few times. The rearrangement links TRBV6-5 to TRBJ2-1, with TRBD2 matching 11 bases. The CDR3 has 15 residues. J lost 6 bases, V lost 6 bases, and 7 bases had no gene match. The germline V gene has CDR1 MNHEY and CDR2 SVGAGI. The DNA of the CDR3 is TGTGCCAGCAGATCTGGGACTAGCGGCCCCAATGAGCAGTTCTTC. It codes for CASRSGTSGPNEQFF.